The present T cell receptor (beta chain) was sequenced within a study of beta chain features in type 1 diabetes. General study results and limits: In every one of the four CD4+ subsets, TCRB CDR3s were moderately but significantly shorter in Type 1 diabetes patients. Here, the possible influence of HLA type (on TCRB rearrangement) remained unresolved.

The investigators reverse transcribed all of the isolated RNA, so they sequenced expressed TCRB transcripts. Only in-frame clones appear in the TCRdb table, and some are missing; sequencing was by immunoSEQ multiplex PCR. The repertoire holds roughly 350,000 clones, 9.5% to 10% seen once, with about 0.6% in the top ten. On average, the one heparinised blood draw given by each donor was 90 to 150 mL. The germline gives CDR1 SGHNT, CDR2 YENEEA. V was clipped by 5 bases and J by 5 bases, with 7 bases between them. The CDR3 has 12 residues. In the case of this clone: The target antigen is unknown. One base away lies a much larger clone, so this may be a sequencing read error.

The sequencing input was central memory CD4+ T cells from blood. The clonotype originates from a man between 25 and 39 years old with type 1 diabetes. J is TRBJ2-1 and V is TRBV11-3; D gene uncertain. In DNA, the CDR3 is TGTGCCAGCAGCCCACGGGACAATGAGCAGTTCTTC. Its protein product is CASSPRDNEQFF.